This T cell receptor beta chain is from a study of blood T cell repertoires in COVID-19. The overall study: Sample material is recorded as cDNA or gDNA derived from T cells, B-cell-depleted T cells, or PBMCs.

The authors' processing: Amplification from reference gene primers served as the basis for estimated nucleated cell counts. TCRdb's copy holds only in-frame clones and misses some; the assay was immunoSEQ multiplex PCR. V and J calls and clone size come straight from that table; D and trimming were deduced from the DNA. The profile shows approximately 200,000 clones, around 87% of them singletons. From germline, CDR1 is SNHLY and CDR2 FYNNEI. This CDR3 is 13 amino acids long. Trimming took off 6 bases at V and 1 base at J, with 9 bases between the two ends. This chain links TRBV2 with TRBJ1-1; D unclear. The receptor was derived from a man in his sixties who had recovered from COVID-19. Sequenced sample: peripheral blood. The CDR3 nucleotides are TGTGCCAGCAGGTGGGCAGAGAACACTGAAGCTTTCTTT. Its protein is CASRWAENTEAFF.